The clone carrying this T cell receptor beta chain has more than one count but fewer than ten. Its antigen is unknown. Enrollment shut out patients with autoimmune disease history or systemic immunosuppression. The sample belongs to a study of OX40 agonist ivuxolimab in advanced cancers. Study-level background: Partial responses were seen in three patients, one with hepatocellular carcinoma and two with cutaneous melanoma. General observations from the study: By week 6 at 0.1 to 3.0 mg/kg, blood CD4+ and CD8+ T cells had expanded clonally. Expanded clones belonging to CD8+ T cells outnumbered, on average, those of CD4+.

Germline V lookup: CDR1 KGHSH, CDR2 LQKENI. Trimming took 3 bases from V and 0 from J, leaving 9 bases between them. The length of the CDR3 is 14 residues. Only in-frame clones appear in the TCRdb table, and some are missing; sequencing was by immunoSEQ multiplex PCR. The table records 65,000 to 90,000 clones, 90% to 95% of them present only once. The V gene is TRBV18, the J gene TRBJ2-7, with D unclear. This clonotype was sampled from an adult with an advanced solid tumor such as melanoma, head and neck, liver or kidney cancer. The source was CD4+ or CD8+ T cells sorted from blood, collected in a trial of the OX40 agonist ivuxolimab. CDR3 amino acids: CASSPQSSSYEQYF. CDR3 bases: TGTGCCAGCTCACCTCAGTCGAGCTCCTACGAGCAGTACTTC. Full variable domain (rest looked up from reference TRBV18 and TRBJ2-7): NAGVMQNPRHLVRRRGQEARLRCSPMKGHSHVYWYRQLPEEGLKFMVYLQKENIIDESGMPKERFSAEFPKEGPSILRIQQVVRGDSAAYFCASSPQSSSYEQYFGPGTRLTVT.